Below, one TCR beta chain is given with its context. This clonotype came up many times. It has no known antigen specificity. Per-base quality was not reported, and no clone a single base away is much larger than it. The sample belongs to a study of blood T cells in healthy people across ages (dated by TCRdb to between 2014 and 2016). Regarding the study in general: In model experiments, template switching captured about one uniquely barcoded TCR beta cDNA molecule for every two T cells. To track age-related changes in TCR beta repertoire diversity, the study relied on deep sequencing normalized with unique cDNA molecular identifiers. Donors were grouped into four age groups: young (average approximately 16 years), middle-aged (about 38), aged (approximately 58) and long-lived (around 82). To avoid experimental bias, donors of different ages were randomly spread across the sequencing lanes. The study analyzed two additional independent replicas of 1 million unique cDNA reads from the same blood draw for two donors, one aged 18 to 30 and one aged 80 or older.

Donors were under 40 systemically healthy Caucasian individuals from Russia aged about 6 to 100 years. Each donor gave about 9.2 milliliters of peripheral blood, drawn into EDTA-treated Vacutainer tubes. PBMCs were isolated by Ficoll-Paque density-gradient centrifugation, with at least 6 million obtained per sample. Trizol reagent was used to extract total RNA from the PBMCs, yielding at least 6 micrograms per sample. For every donor, an aliquot of PBMCs went through flow cytometry to measure the percentages of naive CD45RAhigh/CD27high T cells. The library was obtained by 5' RACE. The sequencer was an Illumina HiSeq 2500. The second PCR ran for roughly 7 to 11 cycles and used a J-beta primer mix along with a sample-barcoded 5' primer. A unique molecular identifier was introduced onto each TCR beta cDNA molecule by a template-switch 5' adaptor carrying 12 random nucleotides. At least 2.5 million CDR3-containing paired-end reads were obtained from each sample. First-strand cDNA was synthesized from all RNA with the Mint cDNA synthesis kit, primed by a TRBC-specific oligonucleotide. Following uracil-DNA glycosylase treatment, all cDNA underwent a first 18-cycle PCR with the universal primers M1SS and BC2_uni_R. From the authors' description of their analysis: Normalization of each sample was performed by random selection of 1 million high-quality reads, each carrying a distinct molecular identifier. Reads with shared molecular identifiers were discarded instead of being binned into consensus sequences. MiTCR, run with a Q25 quality threshold and the strictest error-elimination algorithm, handled CDR3 identification, clonotype clustering and error correction. A nonparametric unseen species model with Euler transformation was used to estimate a lower bound on total TCR beta diversity. TCRdb redid the processing of the public reads, applying fastp at Q25 and MiXCR, and retained in-frame beta chains. One record per CDR3 amino acid sequence lists the most common genes and DNA. None of the V and J calls come from the authors' own analysis; TCRdb made them. The sample yields around 800,000 distinct CDR3 sequences; around two fifths were counted once. Of the sample, roughly 19% falls within the top ten clones.

On the study overall, not on this receptor specifically: As age increased, observed TCR beta diversity per million T cells dropped in a roughly linear way, and a significant reduction was already evident by age 40. Compared with the aged group, more naive CD4+ T cells, fewer expanded clones and increased TCR diversity were shown by the long-lived group, suggesting age selection. Estimates of total diversity from one million sequenced T cells were regarded as lower bounds and underestimates. The percentage of naive T cells measured by flow cytometry correlated strongly with observed TCR beta diversity. Since profiling was done on bulk unsorted PBMCs, naive and antigen-experienced compartments could not be conclusively compared. The CMV infection status of donors was not known, potentially confounding age-related changes in expanded clonotypes.

CDR3 length: 12 amino acids, cysteine to phenylalanine. Solely the CDR3 DNA is kept, with 36 bases framed from the first base. The TCR sequence derives from a man between 60 and 70 years old in good health. The sequenced sample was blood. This chain is built from TRBV21-1 and TRBJ2-3. TRBV21-1 is a pseudogene segment. The DNA sequence is as follows: TGTGCCAGCAGCAAGATTCGAGATACGCAGTATTTT. Translation gives CASSKIRDTQYF.